Listed below are T cell receptor beta chains from one sample, sequenced in a study of technical replicates of blood from several donors. Produced via immunoSEQ multiplex PCR; TCRdb's table is partial and in-frame only. Of approximately 82,000 clones in the sample, around 90% were seen once. The sample comprised T cells isolated from PBMCs. These receptor sequences come from a human donor in good health. Some clones in this sample may be carry-over from other donors' samples. Each CDR3 is given with its conserved first and last residue. D genes are given only for firm matches. Size tells how often a clone was seen (once, few, many) or the class of an expanded clone, and some rows leave it out.

V	size	J	D	CDR3	DNA
TRBV11-1	NA	TRBJ2-1	TRBD2	CASTVAGGPGEQFF	TGTGCCAGCACCGTAGCGGGAGGGCCGGGTGAGCAGTTCTTC
TRBV6-5	NA	TRBJ1-1	NA	CASSYSAGNTEAFF	TGTGCCAGCAGTTACTCGGCGGGGAACACTGAAGCTTTCTTT
TRBV6-5	NA	TRBJ2-7	TRBD1	CASSSPGTGHEQYF	TGTGCCAGCAGTTCCCCCGGGACAGGGCACGAGCAGTACTTC
TRBV9	NA	TRBJ2-5	NA	CASSVGSGADKTQYF	TGTGCCAGCAGCGTAGGCTCAGGGGCCGACAAGACCCAGTACTTC
TRBV28	NA	TRBJ1-1	NA	CASSLFPGTYTEAFF	TGTGCCAGCAGTTTATTCCCGGGTACGTACACTGAAGCTTTCTTT
TRBV28	NA	TRBJ2-5	TRBD1	CASSPRDRGDLETQYF	TGTGCCAGCTCCCCAAGGGACAGGGGGGACTTGGAGACCCAGTACTTC
TRBV11-3	once	TRBJ2-3	NA	CASSLGRTGNTDTQYF	TGTGCCAGCAGCTTAGGTCGGACGGGGAACACAGATACGCAGTATTTT
TRBV5-1	NA	TRBJ2-7	TRBD1	CASSLGGTGGFEQYF	TGCGCCAGCAGCTTGGGAGGGACAGGGGGCTTCGAGCAGTACTTC
TRBV2	NA	TRBJ2-1	TRBD2	CASSVRREGSEQFF	TGTGCCAGCAGTGTTAGGCGGGAGGGTAGTGAGCAGTTCTTC
TRBV2	NA	TRBJ2-7	TRBD1	CASNGQGNEQYF	TGTGCCAGCAATGGACAGGGCAACGAGCAGTACTTC
TRBV21-1	NA	TRBJ2-3	NA	CASSKTGTDTQYF	TGTGCCAGCAGCAAGACAGGCACAGATACGCAGTATTTT
TRBV2	NA	TRBJ2-7	TRBD2	CASSPLAGVNYEQYF	TGTGCCAGCAGTCCTCTAGCGGGAGTTAATTACGAGCAGTACTTC
TRBV9	NA	TRBJ2-4	NA	CASSVQGMGNIQYF	TGTGCCAGCAGCGTACAGGGTATGGGTAACATTCAGTACTTC
TRBV14	NA	TRBJ2-3	TRBD2	CASSRLAGATDTQYF	TGTGCCAGCAGCCGCTTAGCGGGAGCGACAGATACGCAGTATTTT
TRBV23-1	NA	TRBJ1-5	TRBD1	CASSQSGAGGRQPQHF	TGCGCCAGCAGTCAATCGGGGGCAGGGGGGCGCCAGCCCCAGCATTTT